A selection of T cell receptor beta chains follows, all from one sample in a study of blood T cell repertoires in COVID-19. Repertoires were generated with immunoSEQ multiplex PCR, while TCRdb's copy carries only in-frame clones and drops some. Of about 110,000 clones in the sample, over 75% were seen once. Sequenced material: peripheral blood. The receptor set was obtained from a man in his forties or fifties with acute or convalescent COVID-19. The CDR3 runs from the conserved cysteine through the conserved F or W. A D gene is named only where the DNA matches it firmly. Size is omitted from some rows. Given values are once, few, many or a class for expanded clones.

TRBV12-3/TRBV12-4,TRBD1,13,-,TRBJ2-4,TGTGCCAGCAGTCCCGGGACAGGGAACATTCAGTACTTC,CASSPGTGNIQYF
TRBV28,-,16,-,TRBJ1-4,TGTGCCAGCAGTTTACCTGGCCCCGTTACTAATGAAAAACTGTTTTTT,CASSLPGPVTNEKLFF
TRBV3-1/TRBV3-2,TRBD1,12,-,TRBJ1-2,TGTGCCAGCGTGGGACAGAACTATGGCTACACCTTC,CASVGQNYGYTF
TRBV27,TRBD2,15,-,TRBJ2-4,TGTGCCAGCAGTCCCGGGGCGGGAGGGCCAAACATTCAGTACTTC,CASSPGAGGPNIQYF
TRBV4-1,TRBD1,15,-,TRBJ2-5,TGCGCCAGCAGCCAAGGGACAGGGTTCCAAGAGACCCAGTACTTC,CASSQGTGFQETQYF
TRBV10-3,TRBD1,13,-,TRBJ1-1,TGTGCCATGGGGACAGGTATGAACACTGAAGCTTTCTTT,CAMGTGMNTEAFF
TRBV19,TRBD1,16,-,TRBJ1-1,TGTGCCAGTAGTAGGGACAGAGACGGTTTGAACACTGAAGCTTTCTTT,CASSRDRDGLNTEAFF
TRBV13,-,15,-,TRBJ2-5,TGTGCCAGCAGCCTCCGACAGGAGAGGAGGGAGACCCAGTACTTC,CASSLRQERRETQYF
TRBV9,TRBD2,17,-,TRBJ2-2,TGTGCCAGCAGCCCCGGGGTAGCGGGGGCCTACACCGGGGAGCTGTTTTTT,CASSPGVAGAYTGELFF
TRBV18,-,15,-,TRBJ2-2,TGTGCCAGCTCAAGCGAACGGGGTTACACCGGGGAGCTGTTTTTT,CASSSERGYTGELFF
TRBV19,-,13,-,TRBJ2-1,TGTGCCAGTAGTGCCGGACAGAACAATGAGCAGTTCTTC,CASSAGQNNEQFF
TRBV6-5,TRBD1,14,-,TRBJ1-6,TGTGCCAGCAAGGGGGCAAAAGATAATTCACCCCTCCACTTT,CASKGAKDNSPLHF
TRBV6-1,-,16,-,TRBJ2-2,TGTGCCAGCAGTGAAGTTTCGGGGGTAGACCCCGGGGAGCTGTTTTTT,CASSEVSGVDPGELFF
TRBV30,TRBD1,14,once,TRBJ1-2,TGTGCCTGGACTCGACAGGGGGCTAACTATGGCTACACCTTC,CAWTRQGANYGYTF
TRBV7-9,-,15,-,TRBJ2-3,TGTGCCAGCAGCTTAGTTTGGGGGGACACAGATACGCAGTATTTT,CASSLVWGDTDTQYF
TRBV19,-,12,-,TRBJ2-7,TGTGCCAGTAGTGCGGGTCTCTACGAGCAGTACTTC,CASSAGLYEQYF
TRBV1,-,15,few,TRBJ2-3,TGCACCAGCAGGGCGGGCCCGGACGTGGCAGATACGCAGTATTTT,CTSRAGPDVADTQYF
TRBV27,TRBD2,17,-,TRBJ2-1,TGTGCCAGCAGTCTACGCGCTACTAGCGGGGGACTCAATGAGCAGTTCTTC,CASSLRATSGGLNEQFF
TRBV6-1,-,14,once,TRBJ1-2,TGTGCCAGCAGTGAAGCGGGGCACCCCTATGGCTACACCTTC,CASSEAGHPYGYTF
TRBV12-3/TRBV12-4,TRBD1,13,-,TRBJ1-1,TGTGCCAGCAGTGGGACAGGGAGGAATGAAGCTTTCTTT,CASSGTGRNEAFF
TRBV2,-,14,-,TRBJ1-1,TGTGCCAGCAGTACGTGGACAGCCTACACTGAAGCTTTCTTT,CASSTWTAYTEAFF
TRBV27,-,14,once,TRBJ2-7,TGTGCCAGCAGACCCCAGGGGCAACCCTACGAGCAGTACTTC,CASRPQGQPYEQYF
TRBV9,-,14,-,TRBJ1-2,TGTGCCAGCAGCGTAGTTCCGGGGGATTGGGGCTACACCTTC,CASSVVPGDWGYTF
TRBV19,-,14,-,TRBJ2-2,TGTGCCAGTACCAAACAGGGGGGGACCGGGGAGCTGTTTTTT,CASTKQGGTGELFF
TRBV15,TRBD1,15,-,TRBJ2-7,TGTGCCACCAGCAGAGCGGGACAGGGGGCTTACGAGCAGTACTTC,CATSRAGQGAYEQYF
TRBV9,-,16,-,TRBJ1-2,TGTGCCAGCAGCGTAGTATCGCGGGTCGCGGGTAATGGCTACACCTTC,CASSVVSRVAGNGYTF
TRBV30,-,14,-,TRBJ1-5,TGTGCCTGGAGCCTCGCGGGCCGTAATCAGCCCCAGCATTTT,CAWSLAGRNQPQHF
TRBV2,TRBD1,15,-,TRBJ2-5,TGTGCCAGCAGTGATCCAGGACAGGGCGTAGAGACCCAGTACTTC,CASSDPGQGVETQYF
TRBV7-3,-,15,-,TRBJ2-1,TGTGCCAGCAGCTTAAACAGTCTCGGTTCCGGTGAGCAGTTCTTC,CASSLNSLGSGEQFF
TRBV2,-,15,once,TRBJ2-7,TGTGCCAGCAGTTCCAGGGGACGGAACCCCTTCGAGCAGTACTTC,CASSSRGRNPFEQYF
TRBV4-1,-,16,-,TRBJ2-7,TGCGCCAGCAGCCTTTCGACAGGTTCAACCTCCTACGAGCAGTACTTC,CASSLSTGSTSYEQYF
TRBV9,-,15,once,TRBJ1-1,TGTGCCAGCAGCGTAGGTAGGGAGCAGAACACTGAAGCTTTCTTT,CASSVGREQNTEAFF
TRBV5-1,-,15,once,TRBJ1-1,TGCGCCAGCAGCTTGGAATCTACAGGGAACACTGAAGCTTTCTTT,CASSLESTGNTEAFF
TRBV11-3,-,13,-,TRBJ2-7,TGTGCCAGCCGACTTCATACCTCCTACGAGCAGTACTTC,CASRLHTSYEQYF
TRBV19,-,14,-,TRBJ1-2,TGTGCCAGTAGTATCCCCGGCAGGCACTATGGCTACACCTTC,CASSIPGRHYGYTF
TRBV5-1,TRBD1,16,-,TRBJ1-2,TGCGCCAGCAGCTTGAACAGGGGGCAATTCAGTCATGGCTACACCTTC,CASSLNRGQFSHGYTF
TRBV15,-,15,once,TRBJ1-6,TGTGCCACCAGCAGAGATACGGCAGGACAGTCACCCCTCCACTTT,CATSRDTAGQSPLHF
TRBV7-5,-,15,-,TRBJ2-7,TGTGCCAGAAGACTAGGTGTTAGCGGAATCTACGAGCAGTACTTC,CARRLGVSGIYEQYF